One T cell receptor beta chain is described in this entry. The sample originates from a study of technical replicates of blood from a handful of donors. The CDR3 sequence is 15 residues long. Germline values: CDR1 MDHEN, CDR2 SYDVKM. The J segment lost 4 bases and the V segment lost 5 bases, leaving 6 bases of the junction unmatched. The table came from immunoSEQ multiplex PCR; TCRdb's copy has only in-frame clones and leaves some out. Of about 91,000 clones in the sample, about nine tenths are singletons; the top ten hold under 0.3%. The TCR comes from a human donor in good health. The sample consisted of T cells isolated from PBMCs. The J gene is TRBJ1-5, the V gene TRBV28, with 9 bases matching TRBD1. The CDR3 region is CASSNPGTGNQPQHF. In DNA form, the CDR3 reads TGTGCCAGCAGTAACCCCGGGACAGGGAATCAGCCCCAGCATTTT.